The text below deals with one TCR beta chain. The clone's antigen remains unknown. Base qualities are not provided; no much larger clone lies one nucleotide away. The cohort comprised more than 550 healthy bone marrow donors. At the time of sampling, every cohort member was nominally healthy, though immune exposures that went unrecorded were likely present. The donor was CMV seropositive and was included in the group of 289 seropositive cohort members. Each donor provided a peripheral blood sample, and peripheral blood mononuclear cells were used for TCR beta sequencing. Genomic DNA was extracted from the blood cell samples with the Qiagen DNeasy Blood Extraction Kit. After removal of 2 bases from V and 2 bases from J, the junction retains 15 bases not matched to a gene. Including the terminal cysteine and phenylalanine, the CDR3 comprises 18 residues. Of the read, only the CDR3 DNA is kept; its 54 bases are in frame from base 1. According to the germline V gene, CDR1 reads SGHTA and CDR2 reads FQGNSA.

This sample is part of a study of cytomegalovirus exposure and HLA in healthy donors (TCRdb year 2017). For context, the study as a whole: An earlier analysis of under 600 of the donors reported more than 250 Gb of sequence data and around 120 million unique TCR beta sequences from about 180 million T cells. Around 330 gigabases of sequencing data and approximately 92 million unique TCR sequences made up an early release that covered around 640 HLA-typed donors. Among the roughly 390 genotyped donors, around 79% belonged to the genetic ancestry cluster associated with self-reported Caucasian donors. The study was designed to test whether signatures of past pathogen exposure could be identified by cataloging public T cell receptors. Using immunosequencing, the study profiled T cell repertoires from 666 subjects and related those repertoires to cytomegalovirus serostatus. In addition to the first cohort of 666 subjects, a separate validation cohort of under 150 different subjects was used. The study combined high-throughput TCR immunosequencing, statistical association of individual TCRs with disease status, and machine learning to predict cytomegalovirus infection status. To study patterns of TCR occurrence, a later analysis re-analyzed previously published TCR beta repertoires from just over 650 donors and added high-resolution HLA genotyping. Rather than using new phenotypic data, the later analysis identified candidate immune exposures from TCR beta sequences and from how often those sequences occurred across donors. To decide whether each TCR beta V gene segment behaved as functional or pseudogenic, an earlier analysis of nearly 600 of the donors relied on high-throughput TCR beta sequencing. Donor age, sex, ethnicity and CMV serostatus were compiled alongside the repertoire data. A later genetic analysis took genome-wide SNP genotypes for about three fifths of the 666 donors and used that subset as a discovery cohort. Every repertoire in the discovery cohort had been generated on one and the same sequencing platform. HLA typing covered class I and class II loci at four-digit resolution. Typing coverage differed by locus: A, B, C, DRB1 and DQB1 were typed in about 629-630 donors, DQA1 in 522, DPA1 in 600 to 610, and DPB1 in 450 to 480. Roughly 5 DR-DQ haplotypes were handled as single units for association and clustering, since linkage in the cohort was strong. On average, 235,054 unique TCR beta nucleotide sequences were sequenced per donor among 350 to 400 genotyped donors of the cohort, with roughly a sixth of those sequences being non-productive.

Library prep was done by the immunoSEQ multiplex PCR assay. A mixture of 60 forward primers for TCR Vbeta segments and 13 reverse primers for TCR Jbeta segments was used in the multiplex PCR. The CDR3 region of rearranged TCR beta genes was amplified from genomic DNA with a multiplex PCR assay. Amplified TCR beta libraries were sequenced as 87-base-pair reads on the Illumina HiSeq System. Processing in the source paper ran as follows. Across the roughly 600 repertoires, a later analysis counted some 81 million unique TCR beta chains, around 11 million of which were shared by at least two donors. A nearest-neighbor algorithm error-corrected the raw reads and collapsed the reads into unique sequences, merging closely related sequences to remove PCR and sequencing errors. To assign V, D and J gene segments, CDR3 sequences were aligned to IMGT reference sequences. For a sequence to be retained, at least a six-nucleotide match to both a V gene segment and a J gene segment was required. A rearrangement counted as productive if the CDR3 had no stop codons and remained in frame with V and J, and every other rearrangement counted as non-productive. Following IMGT convention, CDR3 was defined as the stretch from the second conserved V-encoded cysteine to the conserved J-encoded phenylalanine. The earlier analysis of about 560 of the donors excluded any sequence lacking an unambiguous match to a single V gene segment. In an earlier analysis of 587 of the donors, a V segment was called functional when productive rearrangements were above 56.7%, and segregating when the standard deviation between donors exceeded 5%. A statistical classification framework was developed to diagnose cytomegalovirus status using the catalog of TCR beta chain sequences. In a later analysis, V and J genes were assigned by comparing TCR nucleotide sequences against IMGT/GENE-DB human TR gene sequences. The TCRdist pipeline was used in a later analysis to assign CDR3 sequences and most-parsimonious VDJ recombination scenarios. A later analysis defined each TCR beta chain by its CDR3 amino acid sequence plus V-gene family, and excluded reads lacking a unique V-gene family. In a later analysis, nearly 600 highly shared, low-generation-probability nucleotide sequences were removed to address suspected cross-contamination and a sequencing artifact. In a later analysis, a clonal expansion index for each public chain was calculated from normalized within-repertoire ranks of inferred template counts. Generation probabilities in a later analysis came from a VDJ recombination model fitted to out-of-frame rearrangements, and those results were checked against IGoR. Hypergeometric tests were used in a later analysis to score TCR-TCR, TCR-HLA and TCR-CMV co-occurrence, with a repertoire-size bias correction applied to the TCR pairs. False discovery rates were estimated in a later analysis by permuting HLA or CMV assignments 20 times. In a later analysis, co-occurring TCRs were grouped using DBSCAN, with TCRdist sequence similarity added in when clustering inside HLA-allele-positive subsets. Repertoires with fewer than 30,000 or more than 120,000 public chains were left out of co-occurrence clustering, as were five repertoires with anomalous nucleotide sharing. TCRdb stores this immuneACCESS table with in-frame sequences only. Part of the clones is absent; in the studies checked, under half of the shortfall reflects unresolved V genes, and no reason is known for the rest. The V and J calls and clone size come from that table; D and trimming were worked out from the DNA. This sample gives nearly 200,000 clones in total; 70% to 80% of them show up just once. The ten largest clones add up to around 2.2% of the sample.

What the authors observed across the whole study: In an earlier analysis of 587 of the donors, most TCR beta V segments appeared in productive rearrangements about 90% or about 30% of the time, broadly matching IMGT annotations. HLA typing was unavailable for some donors at each locus, so association tests used only the typed subset. According to a later analysis, parvovirus B19, influenza, CMV and Epstein-Barr virus appeared linked to several top co-occurrence clusters. The classifier was reported to diagnose cytomegalovirus status with high specificity and sensitivity in both the original cohort and the validation cohort. Most TCR sequences were observed very rarely across donors, whereas some public TCRs were present in many individuals. According to a later genetic analysis, donors in an Asian-associated ancestry cluster had fewer N-insertions in productive TCRs than the roughly 700-donor mean. In a later genetic analysis, a missense DCLRE1C variant was associated with V-gene and J-gene trimming of TCR beta chains, and the association was replicated in an independent cohort. The presence/absence analyses assumed that sequencing depth was roughly uniform across donors, and that assumption may not be true. The study gave a list of about 150 TCR beta chains associated with cytomegalovirus. In vitro tests confirmed that a few of the cytomegalovirus-associated TCR beta chains recognize cytomegalovirus antigens. In a later analysis, most CMV-associated TCR beta chains were found to appear HLA-restricted, with HLA associations seemingly driven largely by CMV exposure. According to the authors, the approach could potentially be generalized to other disease states and immunological phenotypes. The only immune exposure information available for the cohort was CMV serostatus. This cohort had only TCR beta chains sequenced, and the lack of alpha or paired-chain data limited which features could be detected. In a later analysis, 16,951 TCR beta sequences were associated with specific HLA alleles at a false discovery rate of 0.05. In a later analysis, the rate of TCR association differed among HLA loci, with DRB1 alleles having the most associated TCRs and HLA-C alleles having the fewest. When HLA alleles, especially DR and DQ, strongly co-occurred, attributing TCR associations to individual alleles was difficult. Roughly 15 rarely observed V segments, including chromosome 9 orphons, were excluded from the earlier analysis of just under 600 of the donors because counts were too low. Linkage disequilibrium might explain the correlated functional status among segregating V segments, but an unknown experimental factor could not be ruled out. A further reported finding was that TCR beta sequences accurately predicted the HLA-A and HLA-B alleles for most subjects in the first cohort. In a later analysis, HLA-associated TCR beta chains were found to be more clonally expanded and to have lower generation probabilities than equally common non-associated chains. A group of highly shared sequence variants was considered likely to be a technical artifact of the sequencing pipeline. The 87-base-pair reads could not distinguish some IMGT-functional V segments, including TRBV6-2 and TRBV6-3, so those segments were excluded.

Sequenced: PBMCs. This receptor was taken from a woman aged 30 to 39 in good health and CMV-seropositive. The chain couples TRBV7-2 to TRBJ2-7; 7 junctional bases match TRBD2. The CDR3 protein sequence reads: CASSLSKAGGGSTYEQYF. In nucleotides, the sequence is TGTGCCAGCAGCTTATCCAAGGCAGGAGGCGGGAGTACCTACGAGCAGTACTTC.